This TCR beta chain was recorded in a study of blood T cell repertoires in COVID-19. Overall study: The United States, Italy and Spain provided the acute and convalescent COVID-19 samples. The analysed material was cDNA or gDNA that came from T cells, B-cell-depleted T cells, or PBMCs.

In the source study's methods: Reference gene primer amplification yielded estimated nucleated cell counts. Generated by immunoSEQ multiplex PCR, the TCRdb table keeps only in-frame clones and is missing some. V, J and clone size are those of that table, while D and trimming were read from the DNA. Found here are fewer than 85,000 clones, around 88% of them singletons; the top ten hold 15% to 20%. The specimen sequenced was peripheral blood. The receptor's source is a woman aged 55-70 years with acute or convalescent COVID-19.

The CDR3 DNA reads as TGTGCCAGCAGTGAGCTACTTCAGGCCGGGGAGCTGTTTTTT. It is translated as CASSELLQAGELFF. This chain uses TRBV6-1 with TRBJ2-2; D is undetermined. In germline, CDR1 is MNHNS, CDR2 SASEGT. Trimming cost V 3 bases and J 6 bases, with 11 bases left between them. The CDR3 is 14 residues long.